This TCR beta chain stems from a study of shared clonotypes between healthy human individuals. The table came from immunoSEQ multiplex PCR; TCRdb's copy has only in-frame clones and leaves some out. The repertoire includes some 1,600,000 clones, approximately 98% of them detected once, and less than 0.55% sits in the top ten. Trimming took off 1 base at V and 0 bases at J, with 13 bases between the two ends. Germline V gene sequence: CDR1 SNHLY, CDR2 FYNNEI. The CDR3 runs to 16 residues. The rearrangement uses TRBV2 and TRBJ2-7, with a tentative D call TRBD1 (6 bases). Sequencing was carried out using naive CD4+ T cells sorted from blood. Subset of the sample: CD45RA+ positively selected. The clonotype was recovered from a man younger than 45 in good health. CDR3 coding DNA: TGTGCCAGCAGTGAAGGCCGGACAGTCAGCTCCTACGAGCAGTACTTC. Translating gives CASSEGRTVSSYEQYF.